The T cell receptor beta chain described here comes from a study of control samples from healthy donors and cancer patients. Assay: immunoSEQ multiplex PCR; the TCRdb copy retains only in-frame clones and omits some. The sample includes roughly 170,000 clones, 91% of them seen just once. This clone was counted between two and nine times. The ends lost 3 bases at V and 2 bases at J; junction bases unmatched: 5. The CDR3 length is 16 residues. CDR1 SGHRS and CDR2 YFSETQ come from the germline V gene. The sample was blood. This receptor was taken from a woman between 40 and 50 years old in good health. This sequence joins TRBV5-1 and TRBJ2-5; TRBD2 agrees at 12 bases. CDR3 nucleotide sequence: TGCGCCAGCAGCTCCGGGACTAGCGGGCCTCAAGAGACCCAGTACTTC. Translated: CASSSGTSGPQETQYF.